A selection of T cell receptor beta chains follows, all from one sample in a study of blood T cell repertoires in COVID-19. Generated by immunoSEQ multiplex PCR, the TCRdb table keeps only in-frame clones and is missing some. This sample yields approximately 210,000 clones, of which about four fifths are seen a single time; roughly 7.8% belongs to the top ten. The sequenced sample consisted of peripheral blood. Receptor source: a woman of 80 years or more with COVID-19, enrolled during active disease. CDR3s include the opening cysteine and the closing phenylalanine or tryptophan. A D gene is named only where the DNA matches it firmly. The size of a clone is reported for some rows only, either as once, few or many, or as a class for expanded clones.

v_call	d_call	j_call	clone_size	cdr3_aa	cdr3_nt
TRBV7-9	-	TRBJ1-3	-	CASGPGILVYTIYF	TGTGCCAGCGGCCCAGGGATTTTGGTATACACCATATATTTT
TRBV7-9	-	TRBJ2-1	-	CASSLPSLSYNEQFF	TGTGCCAGCAGCTTACCTTCACTTTCCTACAATGAGCAGTTCTTC
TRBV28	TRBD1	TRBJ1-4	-	CASRGQGRGTNEKLFF	TGTGCCAGCAGGGGACAGGGGCGAGGAACTAATGAAAAACTGTTTTTT
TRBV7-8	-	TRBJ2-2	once	CASRQYLGPTNTGELFF	TGTGCCAGCCGACAATACCTGGGGCCCACGAACACCGGGGAGCTGTTTTTT
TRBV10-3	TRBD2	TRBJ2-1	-	CAISEGGRVGNEQFF	TGTGCCATCAGTGAAGGCGGGAGGGTAGGAAATGAGCAGTTCTTC
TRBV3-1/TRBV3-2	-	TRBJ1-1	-	CASSLERQAFF	TGTGCCAGCAGCCTGGAGCGTCAAGCTTTCTTT
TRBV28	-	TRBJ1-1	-	CASSFRRLGAEAFF	TGTGCCAGCAGTTTTCGCCGACTAGGGGCTGAAGCTTTCTTT
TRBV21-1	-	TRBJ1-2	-	CASAIIRGQYGYTF	TGTGCCAGCGCGATAATCAGGGGGCAGTATGGCTACACCTTC
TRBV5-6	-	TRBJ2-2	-	CASSIGTRGGELFF	TGTGCCAGCAGCATCGGGACGCGGGGCGGGGAGCTGTTTTTT
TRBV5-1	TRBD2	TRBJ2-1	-	CASSAGGAYNEQFF	TGCGCCAGCAGCGCCGGGGGGGCCTACAATGAGCAGTTCTTC
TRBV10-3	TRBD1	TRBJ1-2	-	CAITQGVNYGYTF	TGTGCCATTACCCAGGGGGTTAACTATGGCTACACCTTC
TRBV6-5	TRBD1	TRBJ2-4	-	CASSPGGAKNIQYF	TGTGCCAGCAGCCCAGGGGGTGCCAAAAACATTCAGTACTTC
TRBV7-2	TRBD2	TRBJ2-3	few	CASPPGASGAGDTQYF	TGTGCCAGCCCCCCCGGGGCTAGCGGGGCGGGAGATACGCAGTATTTT
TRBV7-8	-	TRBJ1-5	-	CASSLLGASNQPQHF	TGTGCCAGCAGCTTGTTAGGGGCTAGCAATCAGCCCCAGCATTTT
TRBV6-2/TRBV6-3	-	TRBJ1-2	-	CASSFDRNYGYTF	TGTGCCAGCAGTTTTGACAGAAACTATGGCTACACCTTC
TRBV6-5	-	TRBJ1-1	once	CASKTGQDTEAFF	TGTGCCAGCAAAACAGGGCAGGACACTGAAGCTTTCTTT
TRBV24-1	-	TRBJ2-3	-	CATSAAGTDTQYF	TGTGCCACCAGCGCAGCGGGCACAGATACGCAGTATTTT
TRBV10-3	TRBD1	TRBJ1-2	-	CAIQGTGSYGYTF	TGTGCCATCCAGGGGACAGGGAGTTATGGCTACACCTTC
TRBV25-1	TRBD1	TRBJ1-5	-	CAGQTGEQPQHF	TGTGCCGGCCAGACAGGGGAGCAGCCCCAGCATTTT
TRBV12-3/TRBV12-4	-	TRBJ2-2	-	CASSLGPAGELFF	TGTGCCAGCAGCCTGGGCCCCGCCGGGGAGCTGTTTTTT
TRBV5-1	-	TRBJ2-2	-	CASSLIGQTGELFF	TGCGCCAGCAGCCTAATAGGACAGACCGGGGAGCTGTTTTTT
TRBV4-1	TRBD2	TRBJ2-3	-	CASSQVGTSGGADTQYF	TGCGCCAGCAGCCAAGTCGGTACTAGCGGGGGTGCAGATACGCAGTATTTT
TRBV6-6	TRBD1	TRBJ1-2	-	CASRGGQPIGYTF	TGTGCCAGCAGAGGGGGACAGCCTATTGGCTACACCTTC
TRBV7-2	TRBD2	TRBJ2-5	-	CASSHTSGGGWVETQYF	TGTGCCAGCAGCCATACTAGCGGGGGGGGCTGGGTGGAGACCCAGTACTTC